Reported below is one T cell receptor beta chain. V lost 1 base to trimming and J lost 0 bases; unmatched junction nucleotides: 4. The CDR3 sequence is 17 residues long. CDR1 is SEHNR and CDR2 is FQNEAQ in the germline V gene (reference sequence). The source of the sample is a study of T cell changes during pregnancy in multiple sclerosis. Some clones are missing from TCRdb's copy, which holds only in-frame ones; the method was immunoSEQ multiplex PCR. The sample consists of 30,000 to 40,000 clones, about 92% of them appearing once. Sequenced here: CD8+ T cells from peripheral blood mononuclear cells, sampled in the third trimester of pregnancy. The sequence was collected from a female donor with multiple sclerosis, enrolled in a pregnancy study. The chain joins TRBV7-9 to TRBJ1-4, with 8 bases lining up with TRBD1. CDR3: CASSLVPGQATNEKLFF. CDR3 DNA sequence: TGTGCCAGCAGCTTAGTCCCGGGACAGGCAACTAATGAAAAACTGTTTTTT. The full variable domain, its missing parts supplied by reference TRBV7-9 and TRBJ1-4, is DTGVSQNPRHKITKRGQNVTFRCDPISEHNRLYWYRQTLGQGPEFLTYFQNEAQLEKSRLLSDRFSAERPKGSFSTLEIQRTEQGDSAMYLCASSLVPGQATNEKLFFGSGTQLSVL.